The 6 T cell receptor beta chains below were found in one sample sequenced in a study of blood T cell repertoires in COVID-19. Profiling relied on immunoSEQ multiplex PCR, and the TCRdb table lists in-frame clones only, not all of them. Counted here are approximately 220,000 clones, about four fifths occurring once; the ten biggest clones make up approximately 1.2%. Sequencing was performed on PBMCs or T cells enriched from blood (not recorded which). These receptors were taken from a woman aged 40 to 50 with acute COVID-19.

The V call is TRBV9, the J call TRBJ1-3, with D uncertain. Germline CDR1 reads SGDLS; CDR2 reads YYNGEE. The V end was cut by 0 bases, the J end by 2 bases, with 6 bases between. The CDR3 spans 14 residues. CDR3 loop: CASSVAEAGNTIYF. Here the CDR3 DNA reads TGTGCCAGCAGCGTAGCGGAGGCTGGAAACACCATATATTTT.

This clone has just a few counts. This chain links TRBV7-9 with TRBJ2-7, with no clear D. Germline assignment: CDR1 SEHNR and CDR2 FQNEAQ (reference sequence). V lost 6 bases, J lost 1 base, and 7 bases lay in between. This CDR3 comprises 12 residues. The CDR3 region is CASSSPSYEQYF. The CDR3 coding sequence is TGTGCCAGCAGTTCCCCTTCCTACGAGCAGTACTTC.

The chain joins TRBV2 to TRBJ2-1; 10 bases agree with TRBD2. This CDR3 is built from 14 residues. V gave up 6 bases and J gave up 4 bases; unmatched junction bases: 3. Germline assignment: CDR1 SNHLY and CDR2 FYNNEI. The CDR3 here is CASSRTSGYNEQFF. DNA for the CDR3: TGTGCCAGCAGCCGGACTAGCGGTTACAATGAGCAGTTCTTC.

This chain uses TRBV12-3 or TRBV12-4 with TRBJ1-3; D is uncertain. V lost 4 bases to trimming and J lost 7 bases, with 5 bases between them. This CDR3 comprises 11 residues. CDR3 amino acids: CASSSGNTIYF. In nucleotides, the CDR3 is TGTGCCAGCAGTTCGGGTAACACCATATATTTT.

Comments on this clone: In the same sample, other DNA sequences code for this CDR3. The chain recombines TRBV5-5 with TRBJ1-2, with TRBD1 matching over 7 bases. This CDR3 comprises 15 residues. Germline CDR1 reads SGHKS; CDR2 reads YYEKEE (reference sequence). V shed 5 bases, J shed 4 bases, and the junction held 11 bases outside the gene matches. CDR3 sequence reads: CASSLEGGRVYGYTF. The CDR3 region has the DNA TGTGCCAGCAGTCTCGAAGGGGGCAGAGTCTATGGCTACACCTTC.

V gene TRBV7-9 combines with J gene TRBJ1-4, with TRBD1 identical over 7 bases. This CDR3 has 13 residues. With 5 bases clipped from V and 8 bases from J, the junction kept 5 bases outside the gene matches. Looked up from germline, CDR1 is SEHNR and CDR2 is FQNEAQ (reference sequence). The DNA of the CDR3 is TGTGCCAGCAGCCCGGGACAGTCGGAAAAACTGTTTTTT. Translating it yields CASSPGQSEKLFF.